These 5 T cell receptor beta chains originate from one sample sequenced in a study of blood T cell repertoires in COVID-19. Repertoires were generated with immunoSEQ multiplex PCR, while TCRdb's copy carries only in-frame clones and drops some. Of 83,000 or so clones listed, roughly 82% are singletons. The sequencing sample was made of peripheral blood. The receptors originated from a human donor in a cohort sampled during active COVID-19.

The chain has TRBV10-2 and TRBJ1-2, with D perhaps matching TRBD1 (5 bases). This CDR3 has 12 amino acids. The V gene lost 4 bases and the J gene lost 3 bases, with 6 bases spanning the gap. Germline V CDR1 and CDR2: WSHSY, SAAADI. The CDR3 loop is CASSGDYYGYTF. DNA for the CDR3: TGCGCCAGCAGTGGGGACTACTATGGCTACACCTTC.

The V call is TRBV9, the J call TRBJ2-1; weak D call: TRBD1 (5 bases). CDR1 is SGDLS, CDR2 YYNGEE, per germline. The CDR3 runs to 17 residues. V was shortened by 0 bases and J by 9 bases, with 22 bases between the two germline ends. This CDR3 reads CASSVEGPAGSTGEQFF. The DNA of the CDR3 is TGTGCCAGCAGCGTAGAGGGGCCGGCAGGGTCTACCGGTGAGCAGTTCTTC.

The rearrangement joins TRBV19 to TRBJ1-2; 7 bases agree with TRBD1. Germline V gene sequence: CDR1 LNHDA, CDR2 SQIVND (reference sequence). V lost 7 bases and J lost 4; bases outside the gene matches: 12. This CDR3 region has 15 residues. CDR3 sequence: CASIRDSRDFYGYTF. The CDR3 coding sequence is TGTGCCAGTATCCGGGACAGCCGGGACTTCTATGGCTACACCTTC. Together with reference TRBV19 and TRBJ1-2, the CDR3 gives the full variable domain: DGGITQSPKYLFRKEGQNVTLSCEQNLNHDAMYWYRQDPGQGLRLIYYSQIVNDFQKGDIAEGYSVSREKKESFPLTVTSAQKNPTAFYLCASIRDSRDFYGYTFGSGTRLTVV.

The rearrangement links TRBV28 to TRBJ1-2; 7 nucleotides align to TRBD1. Germline values: CDR1 MDHEN, CDR2 SYDVKM. V gave up 10 bases and J gave up 2 bases; unmatched junction bases: 10. The CDR3 has 14 residues. CDR3 sequence: CAINDRGQNYGYTF. The DNA of the CDR3 is TGTGCCATTAACGACCGGGGACAGAACTATGGCTACACCTTC.

This clone has more than one count but fewer than ten. The genes are TRBV5-5 and TRBJ2-2; tentatively, D is TRBD1 (6 bases). CDR3 length: 15 residues. The germline CDR1 and CDR2 sequences are SGHKS and YYEKEE (reference sequence). V shed 0 bases and J shed 5 bases, with 11 bases lying between them. The CDR3 DNA sequence: TGTGCCAGCAGCTTGGGGACAGTGGGTACCGGGGAGCTGTTTTTT. This gives the protein CASSLGTVGTGELFF.